Following are 17 T cell receptor beta chains from one sample sequenced in a study of post-analysis software for immune sequencing data. Prepared libraries of TCR beta cDNA carried unique molecular identifiers. Using its own MiXCR run on the PCR reads, TCRdb lists one record per CDR3 protein. The table includes hundreds of thousands of distinct CDR3 sequences, roughly 30% detected once. The study's findings and limits: A handful of TRBV segments appeared more often in patients than in controls, and TRBV5-6, TRBV5-1 and TRBV20-1 were among these.

No antigen has been assigned to these receptors. The specimen sequenced was blood. These receptors were taken from a girl between 10 and 17 years old with multiple sclerosis.

A few counts support this clonotype. The chain has TRBV19 and TRBJ2-3, with 10 bases fitting TRBD2. Germline V gives CDR1 LNHDA, CDR2 SQIVND (reference sequence). This CDR3 region has 17 residues. Losses at the gene ends were 3 bases for V and 2 bases for J; bases not matched to a gene: 8. The CDR3 spells CASSIWSSGGPTDTQYF. The CDR3 nucleotides are TGTGCCAGTAGTATTTGGTCTAGCGGGGGACCCACAGATACGCAGTATTTT.

The sample holds a few counts of this clonotype. The V call is TRBV7-2, the J call TRBJ1-5; D remains unclear. V shed 5 bases and J shed 3 bases, with 17 bases lying between them. Per germline, CDR1 SGHTA and CDR2 FQGNSA. The CDR3 extends over 16 amino acids. For the CDR3, the DNA is TGTGCCAGCAGCGGAAACCCGCAGTCCTCCAATCAGCCCCAGCATTTT. Protein: CASSGNPQSSNQPQHF.

This chain connects TRBV10-3 to TRBJ2-2, with 7 bases fitting TRBD1. This CDR3 spans 15 amino acids. Trimming cost V 3 bases and J 0 bases; bases outside gene matches: 1. Germline lookup yields CDR1 ENHRY and CDR2 SYGVKD. CDR3: CAISEGGANTGELFF. The CDR3 DNA reads TGTGCCATCAGTGAAGGGGGCGCGAACACCGGGGAGCTGTTTTTT.

This clonotype was counted many times. The V call is TRBV29-1, the J call TRBJ2-5; no firm D call. The CDR3 sequence is 12 residues long. Germline V lookup: CDR1 SQVTM, CDR2 ANQGSEA. The CDR3, as DNA: TGCAGTTCCGGAAGGCTGGGAGAGACCCAGTACTTC. Protein product: CSSGRLGETQYF.

This clonotype has just one count. The CDR3 carries no conserved terminal phenylalanine or tryptophan, so it likely arises from a read error. The chain is built from TRBV10-3 and TRBJ2-6; D is unresolved. Germline values: CDR1 ENHRY, CDR2 SYGVKD. This CDR3 region has 20 residues. Trimming stripped 0 bases from V and 2 bases from J, with 20 bases between. The CDR3 loop reads CAISESKIAPNPPGANVLTC. The CDR3 nucleotides read TGTGCCATCAGTGAGTCGAAAATCGCCCCAAACCCCCCTGGGGCCAACGTCCTGACTTGC.

The sample holds a few counts of this clonotype. The chain has TRBV20-1 and TRBJ1-2; no clear D gene. V was shortened by 1 base and J by 4 bases, with 19 bases between the two germline ends. The germline CDR1 and CDR2 sequences are DFQATT and SNEGSKA (reference sequence). This CDR3 region has 16 residues. CDR3: CSARGMREQTSYGYTF. In DNA form, the CDR3 reads TGCAGTGCTAGAGGAATGAGGGAGCAAACCTCCTATGGCTACACCTTC.

The chain couples TRBV7-2 to TRBJ2-5; tentatively, D is TRBD1 (6 bases). The germline V gene has CDR1 SGHTA and CDR2 FQGNSA. This CDR3 contains 14 residues. V lost 5 bases to trimming and J lost 3 bases, with 13 bases between them. Written as DNA, the CDR3 is TGTGCCAGCAGCACCTCCCGGACAGAAGAGACCCAGTACTTC. It specifies CASSTSRTEETQYF.

This rearrangement joins TRBV7-6 to TRBJ1-4; no clear D gene. Trimming removed 5 bases at V and 0 bases at J, with 16 bases between. The CDR3 sequence is 17 residues long. Germline CDR1 is SGHVS and CDR2 is FNYEAQ. In nucleotides, the CDR3 is TGTGCCAGCAGCAGATACGCGGGATTCCCAACTAATGAAAAACTGTTTTTT. Its translation: CASSRYAGFPTNEKLFF.

This clonotype was detected ten times or more. A junction end diverges from the germline sequence, so it may reflect a read error. This chain joins TRBV7-9 and TRBJ2-5; 7 bases align to TRBD2. Judging by the DNA end, TRBJ2-7 fits better; the J call may be wrong. The CDR3 is made up of 12 amino acids. Germline CDR1 reads SEHNR; CDR2 reads FQNEAQ (reference sequence). CDR3 protein: CASRLAGSEQYF. The CDR3 DNA is TGTGCCAGCAGATTAGCGGGTAGCGAGCAGTACTTC.

CDR3 coding DNA: TGCGCCAGCAGCCGAGATTCAGGGGAAGAGACCCAGTACTTC. Translated, it gives CASSRDSGEETQYF. The rearrangement joins TRBV5-1 to TRBJ2-5, with D tentatively TRBD1 (6 bases). The CDR3 spans 14 residues. V dropped 4 bases and J dropped 3 bases, with 13 bases sitting between them. Germline CDR1 and CDR2: SGHRS and YFSETQ.

This clonotype has a handful of counts. The chain has TRBV6-5 and TRBJ2-5; TRBD2 matches at 12 bases. The CDR3 runs 17 residues. V shed 2 bases and J 3 bases; nucleotides not matched to a gene: 7. The germline CDR1 and CDR2 sequences are MNHEY and SVGAGI. This CDR3 reads CASSYGSTSGGKETQYF. CDR3 in DNA: TGTGCCAGCAGTTACGGGTCAACTAGCGGGGGGAAAGAGACCCAGTACTTC.

For this clonotype: One end of the junction fails to match germline, which may point to a read error. The genes are TRBV7-2 and TRBJ1-4; 7 nucleotides line up with TRBD1. CDR1 and CDR2 (germline): SGHTA, FQGNSA. The CDR3 is made up of 15 amino acids. CDR3 in DNA: TGTGCCAGCAGCTTTACGACAGGGAATAATGAAAAACCGTTTTTT. Translating it yields CASSFTTGNNEKPFF.

This clonotype was seen a few times. The chain uses TRBV5-1 and TRBJ1-1, with D possibly TRBD1 on 5 matching bases. The ends were cut back, 2 bases at V and 6 bases at J, with 11 bases in the middle. The CDR3 length is 13 residues. CDR1 and CDR2 from the germline V gene are SGHRS and YFSETQ. This chain's CDR3 is CASSFGGIAEAFF. As DNA, the CDR3 is TGCGCCAGCAGCTTCGGGGGGATCGCTGAAGCTTTCTTT.

The rearrangement links TRBV6-6 to TRBJ2-7, with D maybe TRBD1 (5 bases). Between the trimmed V and J ends, which lost 2 bases and 4 bases, there was a span of 12 bases. This CDR3 has 14 residues. In germline, CDR1 is MNHNY, CDR2 SVGAGI (reference sequence). CDR3 residues: CASSYPAQGYEQYF. Written as DNA, the CDR3 is TGTGCCAGCAGTTACCCGGCTCAGGGATACGAGCAGTACTTC.

This clonotype was recorded a few times. The V gene is TRBV6-6, the J gene TRBJ2-5; D is perhaps TRBD1 (6 bases). The J call may be mistaken, given a closer DNA end match to TRBJ2-7. The CDR3 loop spans 13 amino acids. CDR1 and CDR2 from the germline V gene are MNHNY and SVGAGI (reference sequence). DNA of the CDR3: TGTGCCAGCAGTTACAATCCAGGGGCCGAGCAGTACTTC. Amino acid sequence: CASSYNPGAEQYF.

The J gene is TRBJ1-2, the V gene TRBV20-1; 7 bases map to TRBD1. Per the germline V gene, CDR1 is DFQATT and CDR2 is SNEGSKA (reference sequence). With 3 bases clipped from V and 0 bases from J, the junction kept 4 bases outside the gene matches. CDR3 length: 14 residues. CDR3 sequence reads: CSASLQGANYGYTF. The CDR3 nucleotides are TGCAGTGCTAGTTTGCAGGGGGCTAACTATGGCTACACCTTC.

The V call is TRBV6-4, the J call TRBJ2-1; 8 nucleotides align to TRBD2. Trimming at V came to 4 bases and at J to 3 bases, leaving 2 bases not matched to a gene. Germline values: CDR1 MRHNA, CDR2 SNTAGT. The CDR3 extends over 14 amino acids. CDR3 DNA: TGTGCCAGCAGTGGTGCGGGAGGCTACAATGAGCAGTTCTTC. Amino acid sequence: CASSGAGGYNEQFF.